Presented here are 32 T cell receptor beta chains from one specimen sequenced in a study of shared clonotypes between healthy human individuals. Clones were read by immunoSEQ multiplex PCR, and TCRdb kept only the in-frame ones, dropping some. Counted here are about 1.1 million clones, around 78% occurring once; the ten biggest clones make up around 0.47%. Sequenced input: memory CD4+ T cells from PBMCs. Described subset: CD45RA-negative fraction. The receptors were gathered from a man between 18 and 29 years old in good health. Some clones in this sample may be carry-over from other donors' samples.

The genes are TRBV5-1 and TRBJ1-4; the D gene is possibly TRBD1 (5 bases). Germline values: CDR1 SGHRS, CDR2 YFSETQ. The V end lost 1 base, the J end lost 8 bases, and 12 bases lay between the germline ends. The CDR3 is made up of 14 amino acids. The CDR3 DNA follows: TGCGCCAGCAGCTTGTGGGGGACGGGCGAAAAACTGTTTTTT. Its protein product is CASSLWGTGEKLFF. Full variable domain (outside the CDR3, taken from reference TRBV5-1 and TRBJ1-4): KAGVTQTPRYLIKTRGQQVTLSCSPISGHRSVSWYQQTPGQGLQFLFEYFSETQRNKGNFPGRFSGRQFSNSRSEMNVSTLELGDSALYLCASSLWGTGEKLFFGSGTQLSVL.

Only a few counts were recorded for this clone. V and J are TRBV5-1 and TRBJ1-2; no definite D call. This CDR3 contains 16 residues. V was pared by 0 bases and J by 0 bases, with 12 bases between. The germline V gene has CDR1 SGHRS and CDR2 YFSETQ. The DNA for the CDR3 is TGCGCCAGCAGCTTGGACGGGGAGAACACTAACTATGGCTACACCTTC. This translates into CASSLDGENTNYGYTF.

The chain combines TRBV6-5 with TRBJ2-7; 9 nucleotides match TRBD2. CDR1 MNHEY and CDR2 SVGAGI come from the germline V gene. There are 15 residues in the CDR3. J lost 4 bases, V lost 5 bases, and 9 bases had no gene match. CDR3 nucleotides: TGTGCCAGCAGTCCTACTAGCGGGCCACAATACGAGCAGTACTTC. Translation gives CASSPTSGPQYEQYF.

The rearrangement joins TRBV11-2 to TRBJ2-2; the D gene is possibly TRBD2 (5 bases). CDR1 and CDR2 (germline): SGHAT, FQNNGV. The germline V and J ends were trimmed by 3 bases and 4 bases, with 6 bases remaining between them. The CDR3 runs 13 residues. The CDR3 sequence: CASSFTSTGELFF. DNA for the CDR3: TGTGCCAGCAGCTTCACTAGCACCGGGGAGCTGTTTTTT.

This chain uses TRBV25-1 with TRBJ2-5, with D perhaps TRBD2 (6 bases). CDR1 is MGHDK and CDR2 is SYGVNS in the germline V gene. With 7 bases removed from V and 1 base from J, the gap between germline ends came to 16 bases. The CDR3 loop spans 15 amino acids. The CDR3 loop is CASTSTSGTQETQYF. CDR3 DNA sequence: TGTGCCAGCACCTCGACTAGTGGAACCCAAGAGACCCAGTACTTC. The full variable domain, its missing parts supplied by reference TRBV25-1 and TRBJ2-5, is EADIYQTPRYLVIGTGKKITLECSQTMGHDKMYWYQQDPGMELHLIHYSYGVNSTEKGDLSSESTVSRIRTEHFPLTLESARPSHTSQYLCASTSTSGTQETQYFGPGTRLLVL.

The CDR3 sequence: CASSLLPWSISYNEQFF. Here the CDR3 DNA reads TGTGCCAGCAGTTTACTCCCCTGGAGTATCTCCTACAATGAGCAGTTCTTC. The V call is TRBV27, the J call TRBJ2-1; D gene unclear. Trimming cost V 2 bases and J 0 bases, with 14 bases left between them. There are 17 residues in the CDR3. CDR1 is MNHEY and CDR2 is SMNVEV in the germline V gene (reference sequence).

CDR3 region: CASSLALGENTEAFF. DNA for the CDR3: TGCGCCAGCAGCCTAGCTTTGGGGGAGAACACTGAAGCTTTCTTT. J is TRBJ1-1 and V is TRBV5-1; weak D call: TRBD1 (5 bases). This CDR3 spans 15 amino acids. With 4 bases removed from V and 1 base from J, the gap between germline ends came to 14 bases. Germline values: CDR1 SGHRS, CDR2 YFSETQ.

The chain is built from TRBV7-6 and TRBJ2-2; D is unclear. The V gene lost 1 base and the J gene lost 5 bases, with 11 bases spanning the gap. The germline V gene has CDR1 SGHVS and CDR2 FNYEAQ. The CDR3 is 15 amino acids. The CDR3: CASSLGALETGELFF. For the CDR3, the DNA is TGTGCCAGCAGCTTAGGTGCTCTAGAAACCGGGGAGCTGTTTTTT.

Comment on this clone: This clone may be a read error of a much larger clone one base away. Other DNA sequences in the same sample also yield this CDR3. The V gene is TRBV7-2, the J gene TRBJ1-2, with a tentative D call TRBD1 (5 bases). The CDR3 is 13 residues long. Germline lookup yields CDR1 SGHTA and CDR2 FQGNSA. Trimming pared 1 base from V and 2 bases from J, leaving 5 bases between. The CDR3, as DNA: TGTGCCAGCAGCTTAGGGGGGAACTATGGCTACACCTTC. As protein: CASSLGGNYGYTF.

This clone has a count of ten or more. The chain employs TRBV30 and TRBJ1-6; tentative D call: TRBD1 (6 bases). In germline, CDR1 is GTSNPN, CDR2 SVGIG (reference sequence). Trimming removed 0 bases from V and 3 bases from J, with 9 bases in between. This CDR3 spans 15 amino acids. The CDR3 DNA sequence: TGTGCCTGGAGTGTAGTACAGGGCTATAATTCACCCCTCCACTTT. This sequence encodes CAWSVVQGYNSPLHF.

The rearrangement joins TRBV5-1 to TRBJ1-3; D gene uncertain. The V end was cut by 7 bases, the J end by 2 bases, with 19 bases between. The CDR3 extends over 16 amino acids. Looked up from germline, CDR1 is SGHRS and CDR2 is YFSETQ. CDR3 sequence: CASSDGQAGTGNTIYF. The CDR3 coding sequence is TGCGCCAGCTCCGACGGGCAGGCTGGCACTGGAAACACCATATATTTT.

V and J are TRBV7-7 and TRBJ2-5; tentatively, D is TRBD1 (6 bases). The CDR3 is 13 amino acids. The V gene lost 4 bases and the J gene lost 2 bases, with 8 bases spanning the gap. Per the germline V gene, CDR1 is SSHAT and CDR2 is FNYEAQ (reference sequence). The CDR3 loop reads CASSSDSQETQYF. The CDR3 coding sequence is TGTGCCAGCAGCTCGGACAGTCAAGAGACCCAGTACTTC. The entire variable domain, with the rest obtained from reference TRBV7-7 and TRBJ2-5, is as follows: GAGVSQSPRYKVTKRGQDVTLRCDPISSHATLYWYQQALGQGPEFLTYFNYEAQPDKSGLPSDRFSAERPEGSISTLTIQRTEQRDSAMYRCASSSDSQETQYFGPGTRLLVL.

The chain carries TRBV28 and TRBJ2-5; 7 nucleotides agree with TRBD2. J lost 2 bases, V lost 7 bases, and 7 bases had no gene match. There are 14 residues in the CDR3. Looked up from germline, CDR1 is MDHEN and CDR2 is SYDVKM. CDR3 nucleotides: TGTGCCAGCACTCTGCGGGGGTGGCAAGAGACCCAGTACTTC. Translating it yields CASTLRGWQETQYF.

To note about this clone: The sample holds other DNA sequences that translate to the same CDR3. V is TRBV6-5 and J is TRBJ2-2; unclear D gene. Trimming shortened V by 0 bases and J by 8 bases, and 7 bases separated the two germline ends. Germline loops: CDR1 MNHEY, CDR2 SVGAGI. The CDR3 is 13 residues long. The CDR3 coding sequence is TGTGCCAGCAGTTACTCGATAGGGGGGGAGCTGTTTTTT. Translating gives CASSYSIGGELFF.

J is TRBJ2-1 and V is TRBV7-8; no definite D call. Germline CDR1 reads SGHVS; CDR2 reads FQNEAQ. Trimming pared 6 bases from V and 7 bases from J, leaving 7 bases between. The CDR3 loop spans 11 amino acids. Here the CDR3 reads CASSVKNEQFF. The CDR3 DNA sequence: TGTGCCAGCAGTGTCAAGAATGAGCAGTTCTTC.

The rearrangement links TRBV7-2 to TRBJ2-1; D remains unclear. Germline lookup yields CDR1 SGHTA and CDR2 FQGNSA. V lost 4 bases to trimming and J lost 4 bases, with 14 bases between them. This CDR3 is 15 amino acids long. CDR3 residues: CASSWGNAAYNEQFF. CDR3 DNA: TGTGCCAGCAGCTGGGGAAATGCGGCTTACAATGAGCAGTTCTTC.

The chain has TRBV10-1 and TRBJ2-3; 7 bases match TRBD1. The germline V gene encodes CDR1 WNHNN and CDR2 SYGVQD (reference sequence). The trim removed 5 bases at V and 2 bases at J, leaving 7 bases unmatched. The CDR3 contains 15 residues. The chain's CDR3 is CASSITGTATDTQYF. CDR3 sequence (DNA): TGCGCCAGCAGTATAACCGGGACAGCCACAGATACGCAGTATTTT.

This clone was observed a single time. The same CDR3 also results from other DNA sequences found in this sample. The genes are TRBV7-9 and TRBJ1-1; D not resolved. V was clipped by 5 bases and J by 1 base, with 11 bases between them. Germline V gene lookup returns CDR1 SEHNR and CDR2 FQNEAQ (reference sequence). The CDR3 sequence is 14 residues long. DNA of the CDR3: TGTGCCAGCAGCCTCGGAGTGGGGAACACTGAAGCTTTCTTT. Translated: CASSLGVGNTEAFF.

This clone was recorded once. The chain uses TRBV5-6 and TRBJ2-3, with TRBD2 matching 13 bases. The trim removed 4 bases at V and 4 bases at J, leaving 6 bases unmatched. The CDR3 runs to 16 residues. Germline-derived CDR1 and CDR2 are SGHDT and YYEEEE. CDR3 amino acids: CASSRRTSGSADTQYF. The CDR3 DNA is TGTGCCAGCAGCCGGAGGACTAGCGGGAGTGCAGATACGCAGTATTTT. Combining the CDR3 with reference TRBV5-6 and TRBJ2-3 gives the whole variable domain DAGVTQSPTHLIKTRGQQVTLRCSPKSGHDTVSWYQQALGQGPQFIFQYYEEEERQRGNFPDRFSGHQFPNYSSELNVNALLLGDSALYLCASSRRTSGSADTQYFGPGTRLTVL.

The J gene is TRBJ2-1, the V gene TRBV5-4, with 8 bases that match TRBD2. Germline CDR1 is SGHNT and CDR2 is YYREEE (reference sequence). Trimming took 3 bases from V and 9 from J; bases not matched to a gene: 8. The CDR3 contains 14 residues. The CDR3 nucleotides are TGTGCCAGCAGCTCCGGGACTAGAGGAAGTGAGCAGTTCTTC. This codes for CASSSGTRGSEQFF.

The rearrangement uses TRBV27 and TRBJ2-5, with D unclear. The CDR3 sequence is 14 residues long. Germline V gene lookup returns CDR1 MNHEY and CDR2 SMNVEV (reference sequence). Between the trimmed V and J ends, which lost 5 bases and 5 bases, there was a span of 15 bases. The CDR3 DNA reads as TGTGCCAGCAGTCCCCTACCCCTATGGGAGACCCAGTACTTC. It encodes CASSPLPLWETQYF.

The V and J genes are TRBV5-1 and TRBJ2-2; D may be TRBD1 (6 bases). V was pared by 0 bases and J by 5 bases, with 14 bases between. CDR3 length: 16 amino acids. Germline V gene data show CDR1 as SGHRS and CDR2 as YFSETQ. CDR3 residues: CASSLVGASATGELFF. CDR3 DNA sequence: TGCGCCAGCAGCTTGGTGGGGGCCTCGGCGACCGGGGAGCTGTTTTTT.

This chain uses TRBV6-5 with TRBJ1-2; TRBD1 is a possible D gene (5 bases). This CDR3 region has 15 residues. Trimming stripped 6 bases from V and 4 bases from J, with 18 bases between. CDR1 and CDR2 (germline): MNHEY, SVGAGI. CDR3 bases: TGTGCCAGCAGAGATCGCAGGGTGTCTTCCTATGGCTACACCTTC. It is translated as CASRDRRVSSYGYTF.

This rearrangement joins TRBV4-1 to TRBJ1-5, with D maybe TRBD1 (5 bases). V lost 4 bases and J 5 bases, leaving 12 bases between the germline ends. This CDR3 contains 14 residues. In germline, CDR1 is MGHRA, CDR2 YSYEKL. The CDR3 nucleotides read TGCGCCAGCAGCCCCCAGGCGGGGGATCAGCCCCAGCATTTT. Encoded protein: CASSPQAGDQPQHF.

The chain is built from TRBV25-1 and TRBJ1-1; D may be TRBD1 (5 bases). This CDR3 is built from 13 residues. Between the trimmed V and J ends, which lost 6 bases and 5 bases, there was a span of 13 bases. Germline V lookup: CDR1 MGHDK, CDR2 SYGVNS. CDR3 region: CASRRGVGTEAFF. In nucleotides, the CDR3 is TGTGCCAGCAGGCGGGGGGTGGGGACTGAAGCTTTCTTT.

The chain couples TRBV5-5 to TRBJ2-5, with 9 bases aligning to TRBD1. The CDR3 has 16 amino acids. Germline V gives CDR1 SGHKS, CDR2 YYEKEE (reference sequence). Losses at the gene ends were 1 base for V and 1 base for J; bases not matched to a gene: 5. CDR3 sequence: CASSLRGQGFQETQYF. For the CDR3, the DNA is TGTGCCAGCAGCTTGAGGGGACAGGGTTTCCAAGAGACCCAGTACTTC.

The CDR3 DNA reads TGTGCCAGCAGTTTATCGGGACTAGCGCTGTTCTTC. This codes for CASSLSGLALFF. The chain is built from TRBV27 and TRBJ2-1; TRBD2 matches at 10 bases. With 0 bases clipped from V and 15 bases from J, the junction kept 2 bases outside the gene matches. The CDR3 totals 12 residues. CDR1 is MNHEY, CDR2 SMNVEV, per germline (reference sequence).

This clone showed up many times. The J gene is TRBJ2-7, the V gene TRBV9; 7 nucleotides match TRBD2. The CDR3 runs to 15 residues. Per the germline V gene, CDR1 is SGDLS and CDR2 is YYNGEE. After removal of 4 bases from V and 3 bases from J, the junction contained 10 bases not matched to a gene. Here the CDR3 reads CASSPERGGFYEQYF. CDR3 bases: TGTGCCAGCAGCCCGGAGCGGGGTGGTTTCTACGAGCAGTACTTC.

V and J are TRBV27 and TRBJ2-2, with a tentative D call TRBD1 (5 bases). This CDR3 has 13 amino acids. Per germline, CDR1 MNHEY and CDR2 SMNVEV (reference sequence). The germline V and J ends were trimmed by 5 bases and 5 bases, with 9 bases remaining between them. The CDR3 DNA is TGTGCCAGCAGTCTCGACAGAACCGGGGAGCTGTTTTTT. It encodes CASSLDRTGELFF.

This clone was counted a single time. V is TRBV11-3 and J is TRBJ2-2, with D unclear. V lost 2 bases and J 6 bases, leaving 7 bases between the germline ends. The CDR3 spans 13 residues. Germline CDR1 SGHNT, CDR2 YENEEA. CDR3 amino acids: CASSLSTAGELFF. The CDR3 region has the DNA TGTGCCAGCAGCTTAAGCACAGCCGGGGAGCTGTTTTTT.

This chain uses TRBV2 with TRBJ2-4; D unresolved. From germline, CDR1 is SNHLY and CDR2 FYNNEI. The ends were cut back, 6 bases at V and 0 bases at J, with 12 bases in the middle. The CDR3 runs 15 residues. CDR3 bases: TGTGCCAGCAGAGCCACCATACTAGCCAAAAACATTCAGTACTTC. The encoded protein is CASRATILAKNIQYF.

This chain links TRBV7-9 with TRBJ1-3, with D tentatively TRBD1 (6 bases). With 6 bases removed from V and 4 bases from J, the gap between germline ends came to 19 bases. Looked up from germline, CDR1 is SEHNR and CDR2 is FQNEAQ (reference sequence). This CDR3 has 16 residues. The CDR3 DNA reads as TGTGCCAGCAGAACCCCCGGACAGTTACTCGGAAACACCATATATTTT. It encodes CASRTPGQLLGNTIYF.